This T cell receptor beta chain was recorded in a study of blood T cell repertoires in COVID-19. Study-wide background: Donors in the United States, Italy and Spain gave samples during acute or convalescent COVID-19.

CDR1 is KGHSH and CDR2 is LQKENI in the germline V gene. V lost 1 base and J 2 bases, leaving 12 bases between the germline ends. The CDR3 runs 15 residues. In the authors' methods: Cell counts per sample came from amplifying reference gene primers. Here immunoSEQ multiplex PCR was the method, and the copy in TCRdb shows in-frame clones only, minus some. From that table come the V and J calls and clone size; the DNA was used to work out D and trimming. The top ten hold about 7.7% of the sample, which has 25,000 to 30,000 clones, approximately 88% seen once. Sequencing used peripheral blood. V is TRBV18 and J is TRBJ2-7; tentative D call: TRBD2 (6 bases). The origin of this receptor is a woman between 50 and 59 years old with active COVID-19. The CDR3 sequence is CASSPRGRTTYEQYF. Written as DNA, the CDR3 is TGTGCCAGCTCACCACGGGGGAGGACGACCTACGAGCAGTACTTC.